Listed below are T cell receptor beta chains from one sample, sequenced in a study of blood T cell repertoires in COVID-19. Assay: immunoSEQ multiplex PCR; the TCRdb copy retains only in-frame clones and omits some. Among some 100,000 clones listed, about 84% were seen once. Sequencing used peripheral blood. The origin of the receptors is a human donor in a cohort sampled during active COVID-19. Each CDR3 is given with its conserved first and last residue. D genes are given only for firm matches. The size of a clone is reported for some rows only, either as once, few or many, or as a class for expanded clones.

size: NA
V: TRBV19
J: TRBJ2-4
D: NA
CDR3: CASSIDSGNIQYF
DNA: TGTGCCAGTAGTATAGACAGTGGAAACATTCAGTACTTC

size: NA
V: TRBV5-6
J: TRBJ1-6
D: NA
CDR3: CASSSWGRGGSPLHF
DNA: TGTGCCAGCAGCTCCTGGGGCCGAGGGGGATCACCCCTCCACTTT

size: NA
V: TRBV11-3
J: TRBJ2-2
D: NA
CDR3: CASSLDYGQGGELFF
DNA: TGTGCCAGCAGCTTAGATTATGGGCAGGGCGGGGAGCTGTTTTTT

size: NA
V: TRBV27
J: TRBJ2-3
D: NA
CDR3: CASSLFPQADTQYF
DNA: TGTGCCAGCAGTTTATTCCCCCAGGCAGATACGCAGTATTTT

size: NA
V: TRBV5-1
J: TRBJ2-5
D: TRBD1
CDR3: CASSTGTGRETQYF
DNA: TGCGCCAGCAGCACCGGGACAGGGAGGGAGACCCAGTACTTC

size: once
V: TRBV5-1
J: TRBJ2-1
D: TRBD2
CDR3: CASSTGLAGVSYNEQFF
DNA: TGCGCCAGCAGCACGGGACTAGCGGGGGTTTCCTACAATGAGCAGTTCTTC

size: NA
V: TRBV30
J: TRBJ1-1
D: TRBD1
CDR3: CAWTPGTVNTEAFF
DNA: TGTGCCTGGACGCCCGGGACAGTGAACACTGAAGCTTTCTTT

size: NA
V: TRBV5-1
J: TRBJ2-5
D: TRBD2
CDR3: CASSLRPGGDTKETQYF
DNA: TGCGCCAGCAGCTTGAGGCCGGGAGGGGATACTAAAGAGACCCAGTACTTC

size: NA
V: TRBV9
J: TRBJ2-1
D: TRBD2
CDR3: CASSLGLAGGGEQFF
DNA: TGTGCCAGCAGCCTAGGACTAGCGGGAGGGGGTGAGCAGTTCTTC

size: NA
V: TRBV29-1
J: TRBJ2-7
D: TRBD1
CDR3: CSAGQGYEQYF
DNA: TGCAGCGCCGGACAGGGATACGAGCAGTACTTC

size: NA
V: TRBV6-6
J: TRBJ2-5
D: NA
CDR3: CASSPLVEAETQYF
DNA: TGTGCCAGCAGCCCCCTCGTGGAGGCGGAGACCCAGTACTTC

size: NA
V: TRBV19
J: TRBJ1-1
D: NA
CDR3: CASSQGRGTEAFF
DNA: TGTGCCAGTAGCCAAGGGAGGGGCACTGAAGCTTTCTTT

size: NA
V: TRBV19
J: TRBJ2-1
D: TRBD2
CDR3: CASTVTSGTLSYNEQFF
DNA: TGTGCCAGTACCGTGACTAGCGGGACTTTATCCTACAATGAGCAGTTCTTC

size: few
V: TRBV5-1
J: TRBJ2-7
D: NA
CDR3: CASSFTVSYEQYF
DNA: TGCGCCAGCAGCTTCACGGTCTCCTACGAGCAGTACTTC

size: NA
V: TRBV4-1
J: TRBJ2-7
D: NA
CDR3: CASSQVLLGSSLYEQYF
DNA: TGCGCCAGCAGCCAAGTCCTTCTCGGGTCAAGCCTCTACGAGCAGTACTTC

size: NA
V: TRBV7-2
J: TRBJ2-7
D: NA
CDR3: CASSSSPPYEQYF
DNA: TGTGCCAGCAGCTCTAGCCCCCCCTACGAGCAGTACTTC

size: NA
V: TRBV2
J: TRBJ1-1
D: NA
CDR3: CASSEAGNTEAFF
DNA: TGTGCCAGCAGTGAGGCAGGGAACACTGAAGCTTTCTTT

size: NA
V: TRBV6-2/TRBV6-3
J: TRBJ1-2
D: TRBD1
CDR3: CASSNDRVNPIHYGYTF
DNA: TGTGCCAGCAGTAATGACAGGGTGAATCCGATCCACTATGGCTACACCTTC

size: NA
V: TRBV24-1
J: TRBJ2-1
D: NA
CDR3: CATSAYNEQFF
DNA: TGTGCCACCAGTGCGTACAATGAGCAGTTCTTC

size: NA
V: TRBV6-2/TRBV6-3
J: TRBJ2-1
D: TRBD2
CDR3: CASSPGSGGVNEQFF
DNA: TGTGCCAGCAGTCCCGGTAGCGGGGGGGTAAATGAGCAGTTCTTC

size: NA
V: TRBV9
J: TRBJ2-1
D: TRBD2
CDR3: CASSVEASGNEQFF
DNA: TGTGCCAGCAGCGTAGAGGCTAGCGGGAATGAGCAGTTCTTC

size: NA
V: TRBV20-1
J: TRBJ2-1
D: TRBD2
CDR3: CSASRPGLATFSYNEQFF
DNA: TGCAGTGCTAGTCGACCGGGACTAGCGACCTTCTCCTACAATGAGCAGTTCTTC

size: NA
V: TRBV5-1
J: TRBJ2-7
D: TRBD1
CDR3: CASTTGGETYEQYF
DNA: TGCGCCAGCACTACAGGGGGCGAAACTTACGAGCAGTACTTC

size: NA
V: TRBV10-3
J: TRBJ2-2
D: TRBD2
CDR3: CAISDGSGSAGELFF
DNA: TGTGCCATCAGTGACGGTAGCGGGAGTGCCGGGGAGCTGTTTTTT

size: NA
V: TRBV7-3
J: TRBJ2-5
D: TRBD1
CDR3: CASSLKGQGQETQYF
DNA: TGTGCCAGCAGCTTAAAGGGACAGGGACAAGAGACCCAGTACTTC

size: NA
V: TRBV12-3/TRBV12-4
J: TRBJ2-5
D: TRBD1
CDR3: CASRAQGRETQYF
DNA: TGTGCCAGCAGAGCACAGGGGCGGGAGACCCAGTACTTC

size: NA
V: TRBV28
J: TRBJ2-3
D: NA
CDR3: CASSLSREPDTQYF
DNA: TGTGCCAGCAGTTTATCACGGGAGCCAGATACGCAGTATTTT

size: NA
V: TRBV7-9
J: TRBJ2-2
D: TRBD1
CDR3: CARILGGTGGIGELFF
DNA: TGTGCCAGGATCTTAGGAGGGACAGGGGGCATCGGGGAGCTGTTTTTT

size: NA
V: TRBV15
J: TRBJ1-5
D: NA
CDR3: CATSRDKGVNQPQHF
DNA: TGTGCCACCAGCAGAGATAAGGGGGTCAATCAGCCCCAGCATTTT

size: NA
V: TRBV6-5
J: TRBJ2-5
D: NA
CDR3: CASTDPASRAQYF
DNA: TGTGCCAGCACCGACCCGGCGTCCCGGGCCCAGTACTTC

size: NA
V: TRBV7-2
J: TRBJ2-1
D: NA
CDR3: CASSLVVGSYNEQFF
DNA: TGTGCCAGCAGCTTAGTGGTCGGCTCCTACAATGAGCAGTTCTTC

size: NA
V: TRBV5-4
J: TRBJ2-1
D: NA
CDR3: CASSPDWSEQFF
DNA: TGTGCCAGCAGCCCGGACTGGTCGGAGCAGTTCTTC

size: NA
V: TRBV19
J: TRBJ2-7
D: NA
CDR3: CASSITPAREQYF
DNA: TGTGCCAGTAGTATAACCCCAGCGCGAGAGCAGTACTTC

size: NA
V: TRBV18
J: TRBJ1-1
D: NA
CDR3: CASSVVQGNTEAFF
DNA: TGTGCCAGCTCAGTCGTACAGGGAAACACTGAAGCTTTCTTT

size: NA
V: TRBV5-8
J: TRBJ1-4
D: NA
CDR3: CASSLSSNEKLFF
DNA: TGTGCCAGCAGCTTGTCGTCGAATGAAAAACTGTTTTTT

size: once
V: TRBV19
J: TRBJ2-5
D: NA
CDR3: CASSPTRSRIRQETQYF
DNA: TGTGCCAGTAGTCCAACCCGGTCTCGTATCCGCCAAGAGACCCAGTACTTC

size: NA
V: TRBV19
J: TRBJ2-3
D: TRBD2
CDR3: CASRNRGTSGSTDTQYF
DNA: TGTGCCAGTAGGAACAGGGGGACTAGCGGGAGCACAGATACGCAGTATTTT

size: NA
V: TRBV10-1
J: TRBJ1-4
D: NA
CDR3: CASNQLGGQGEKLFF
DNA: TGCGCCAGCAACCAACTAGGGGGTCAGGGGGAAAAACTGTTTTTT

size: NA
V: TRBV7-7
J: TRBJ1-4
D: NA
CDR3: CASSHDNLQGYSHEKLFF
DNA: TGTGCCAGCAGCCATGACAACCTCCAGGGTTACTCTCATGAAAAACTGTTTTTT

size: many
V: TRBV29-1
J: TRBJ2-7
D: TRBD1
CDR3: CSVEDFSPGQTEQYF
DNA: TGCAGCGTTGAAGATTTTTCACCGGGACAGACGGAGCAGTACTTC

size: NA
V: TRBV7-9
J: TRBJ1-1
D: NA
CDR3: CASSPTGRTEAFF
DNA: TGTGCCAGCAGCCCTACAGGGCGCACTGAAGCTTTCTTT

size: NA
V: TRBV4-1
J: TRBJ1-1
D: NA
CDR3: CASSQGGRVDLNTEAFF
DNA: TGCGCCAGCAGCCAGGGGGGAAGGGTTGATTTGAACACTGAAGCTTTCTTT

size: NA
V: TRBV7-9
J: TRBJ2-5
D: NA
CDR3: CASSPQETQYF
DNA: TGTGCCAGCAGCCCGCAAGAGACCCAGTACTTC

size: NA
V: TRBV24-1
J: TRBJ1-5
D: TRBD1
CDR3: CATSDSGGGQPQHF
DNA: TGTGCCACCAGTGACTCAGGGGGTGGTCAGCCCCAGCATTTT

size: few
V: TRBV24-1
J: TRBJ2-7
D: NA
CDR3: CATSDPDHIPYEQYF
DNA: TGTGCCACCAGTGATCCTGATCACATTCCCTACGAGCAGTACTTC

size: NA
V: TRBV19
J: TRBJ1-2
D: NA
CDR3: CASSIAPGSNYGYTF
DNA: TGTGCCAGTAGTATCGCGCCAGGCTCTAACTATGGCTACACCTTC

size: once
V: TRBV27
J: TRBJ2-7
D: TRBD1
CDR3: CASKRDRGFYEQYF
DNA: TGTGCCAGCAAACGGGACAGGGGGTTCTACGAGCAGTACTTC

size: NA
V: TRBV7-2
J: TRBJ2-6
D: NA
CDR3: CASSLAGGAGANVLTF
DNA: TGTGCCAGCAGCTTAGCTGGGGGCGCTGGGGCCAACGTCCTGACTTTC

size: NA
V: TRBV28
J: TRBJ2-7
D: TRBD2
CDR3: CASSPSSGRATYEQYF
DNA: TGTGCCAGCAGTCCCTCCAGCGGGAGGGCTACCTACGAGCAGTACTTC

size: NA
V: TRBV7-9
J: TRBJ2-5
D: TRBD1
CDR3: CASSPSEGAGETQYF
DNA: TGTGCCAGCAGCCCGTCTGAGGGGGCAGGGGAGACCCAGTACTTC

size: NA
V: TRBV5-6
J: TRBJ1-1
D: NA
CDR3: CASSLGRGFGEAFF
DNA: TGTGCCAGCAGCTTGGGCAGGGGTTTTGGTGAAGCTTTCTTT

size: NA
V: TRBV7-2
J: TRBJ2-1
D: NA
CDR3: CASSLNGNNEQFF
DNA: TGTGCCAGCAGCTTAAACGGGAACAATGAGCAGTTCTTC

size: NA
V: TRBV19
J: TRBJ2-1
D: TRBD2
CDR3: CASSIDPGDLAGASEQFF
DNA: TGTGCCAGTAGTATAGATCCCGGAGACCTAGCGGGAGCTTCTGAGCAGTTCTTC

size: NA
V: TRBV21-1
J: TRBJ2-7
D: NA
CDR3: CASSRDGQGKYEQYF
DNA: TGTGCCAGCAGCAGGGACGGACAGGGGAAATACGAGCAGTACTTC

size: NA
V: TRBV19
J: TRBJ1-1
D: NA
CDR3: CASSINPRTEMNTEAFF
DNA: TGTGCCAGTAGTATTAACCCCCGGACAGAGATGAACACTGAAGCTTTCTTT